The next 3 T cell receptor beta chains were all read from a single sample in a study of T-cell memory formation after mild COVID-19. MiXCR, run by TCRdb on the 5' RACE reads, gives a single entry per CDR3 protein. This repertoire shows 350,000 to 550,000 distinct CDR3 sequences, roughly 18% found once; its top ten account for roughly 21%. Sequenced material: PBMCs or a T cell subset sorted from them (not recorded which). The receptors originated from a man aged 18 to 30 who had mild COVID-19 (a few samples of this study predate the infection). Cell type and time point are not known.

This clonotype was found a few times. V and J are TRBV7-2 and TRBJ2-1, with 10 bases that match TRBD2. CDR1 is SGHTA and CDR2 is FQGNSA in the germline V gene. This CDR3 contains 16 residues. V shed 7 bases, J shed 4 bases, and the junction held 10 bases outside the gene matches. Here the CDR3 DNA reads TGTGCCAGCACCCTTCACTTAGCGGGGGGATACAATGAGCAGTTCTTC. This gives the protein CASTLHLAGGYNEQFF.

This clonotype was detected only a few times. This chain connects TRBV11-2 to TRBJ2-5; 8 bases align to TRBD1. Germline CDR1 reads SGHAT; CDR2 reads FQNNGV. The CDR3 sequence is 16 residues long. V gave up 1 base and J gave up 2 bases; unmatched junction bases: 6. CDR3 DNA sequence: TGTGCCAGCAGCTTAGTGACAGGGGACCGTCAAGAGACCCAGTACTTC. Its translation is CASSLVTGDRQETQYF. The whole variable domain, remainder taken from reference TRBV11-2 and TRBJ2-5, is EAGVAQSPRYKIIEKRQSVAFWCNPISGHATLYWYQQILGQGPKLLIQFQNNGVVDDSQLPKDRFSAERLKGVDSTLKIQPAKLEDSAVYLCASSLVTGDRQETQYFGPGTRLLVL.

This clonotype has only a few counts. The chain recombines TRBV19 with TRBJ2-2; D is unresolved. The CDR3 loop spans 13 amino acids. The ends were cut back, 3 bases at V and 6 bases at J, with 8 bases in the middle. The germline V gene encodes CDR1 LNHDA and CDR2 SQIVND (reference sequence). The CDR3 loop is CASSMVAPGELFF. The CDR3 DNA reads as TGTGCCAGTAGTATGGTGGCTCCCGGGGAGCTGTTTTTT. Complete variable domain (other parts from reference TRBV19 and TRBJ2-2): DGGITQSPKYLFRKEGQNVTLSCEQNLNHDAMYWYRQDPGQGLRLIYYSQIVNDFQKGDIAEGYSVSREKKESFPLTVTSAQKNPTAFYLCASSMVAPGELFFGEGSRLTVL.